These 23 T cell receptor beta chains were sequenced from one sample in a study of early T cells in non-severe SARS-CoV-2 infection (dated by TCRdb to the early 2020s). The library was produced with 5' RACE. Sequencing was carried out with a NextSeq 500. TCRdb handled the public reads itself, with Q25 trimming in fastp and clone calling in MiXCR, and kept productive beta chains. Entries that share a CDR3 protein sequence are merged under the most common genes and DNA. In all, the sample holds approximately 97,000 distinct CDR3 sequences, and approximately 11% of those were seen once. The top ten clonotypes cover approximately 4.5% of the sample. The specimen was whole blood, collected at baseline. Receptors were obtained from an adult who was a healthcare worker with PCR-confirmed SARS-CoV-2 infection or an uninfected control (not recorded which).

The chain links TRBV29-1 to TRBJ1-4, with D perhaps matching TRBD1 (5 bases). Trimming removed 7 bases at V and 0 bases at J, with 18 bases between. The CDR3 length is 16 residues. The germline CDR1 and CDR2 sequences are SQVTM and ANQGSEA. CDR3 bases: TGCAGCGCGAAAACTGGGGGTGCCGCAACTAATGAAAAACTGTTTTTT. Translation: CSAKTGGAATNEKLFF.

The chain links TRBV7-2 to TRBJ2-7, with D maybe TRBD1 (6 bases). The V gene's germline CDR1 is SGHTA and CDR2 FQGNSA. The CDR3 has 16 residues. V shed 1 base and J shed 0 bases, with 13 bases lying between them. The CDR3 region is CASSLGSGVGSYEQYF. In DNA form, the CDR3 reads TGTGCCAGCAGCTTAGGGTCAGGGGTCGGCTCCTACGAGCAGTACTTC. The whole variable domain, filled in from reference TRBV7-2 and TRBJ2-7, reads GAGVSQSPSNKVTEKGKDVELRCDPISGHTALYWYRQSLGQGLEFLIYFQGNSAPDKSGLPSDRFSAERTGGSVSTLTIQRTQQEDSAVYLCASSLGSGVGSYEQYFGPGTRLTVT.

The chain recombines TRBV5-1 with TRBJ1-2; tentative D call: TRBD1 (6 bases). The CDR3 covers 14 residues. The germline CDR1 and CDR2 sequences are SGHRS and YFSETQ. The V and J ends lost 5 bases and 0 bases respectively, with 11 bases between them. Written as DNA, the CDR3 is TGCGCCAGCAGGGATACAGGGTCTAACTATGGCTACACCTTC. Translation: CASRDTGSNYGYTF.

V is TRBV14 and J is TRBJ2-3, with unresolved D. Trimming removed 0 bases from V and 2 bases from J, with 12 bases in between. The V gene's germline CDR1 is SGHDN and CDR2 FVKESK. CDR3 length equals 16 residues. The CDR3 reads CASSQDPGSITDTQYF. The CDR3 coding sequence is TGTGCCAGCAGCCAAGATCCAGGATCGATCACAGATACGCAGTATTTT. Full variable domain (rest looked up from reference TRBV14 and TRBJ2-3): EAGVTQFPSHSVIEKGQTVTLRCDPISGHDNLYWYRRVMGKEIKFLLHFVKESKQDESGMPNNRFLAERTGGTYSTLKVQPAELEDSGVYFCASSQDPGSITDTQYFGPGTRLTVL.

The chain employs TRBV6-5 and TRBJ1-6; the match to TRBD1 covers 9 bases. Germline CDR1 reads MNHEY; CDR2 reads SVGAGI. This CDR3 comprises 12 residues. Trimming removed 6 bases from V and 13 bases from J; junction bases left unmatched: 4. CDR3 loop: CASRLGQGPLHF. CDR3 DNA sequence: TGTGCCAGCAGACTCGGACAGGGGCCCCTCCACTTT.

The chain recombines TRBV29-1 with TRBJ2-1, with 14 positions matching TRBD2. Germline CDR1 and CDR2: SQVTM and ANQGSEA. Losses at the gene ends were 3 bases for V and 5 bases for J; bases not matched to a gene: 6. This CDR3 spans 16 amino acids. DNA of the CDR3: TGCAGCGTTGATTCCGGGACTAGCGGGAGCGACAATGAGCAGTTCTTC. This gives the protein CSVDSGTSGSDNEQFF.

This sequence joins TRBV9 and TRBJ1-2; D unclear. The CDR3 is made up of 14 amino acids. Trimming cost V 0 bases and J 6 bases, with 12 bases left between them. Germline V CDR1 and CDR2: SGDLS, YYNGEE. CDR3 sequence reads: CASSVGSSANGYTF. DNA of the CDR3: TGTGCCAGCAGCGTAGGGTCATCTGCCAATGGCTACACCTTC.

The chain is built from TRBV5-1 and TRBJ2-7, with TRBD2 matching over 14 bases. The CDR3 is 18 amino acids. Germline values: CDR1 SGHRS, CDR2 YFSETQ. The ends lost 2 bases at V and 3 bases at J; junction bases unmatched: 10. Here the CDR3 reads CASSLWTSGRTTIYEQYF. DNA of the CDR3: TGCGCCAGCAGCTTATGGACTAGCGGGAGGACAACTATCTACGAGCAGTACTTC. The variable domain in full, completed from reference TRBV5-1 and TRBJ2-7, reads KAGVTQTPRYLIKTRGQQVTLSCSPISGHRSVSWYQQTPGQGLQFLFEYFSETQRNKGNFPGRFSGRQFSNSRSEMNVSTLELGDSALYLCASSLWTSGRTTIYEQYFGPGTRLTVT.

The chain recombines TRBV9 with TRBJ2-7; D is possibly TRBD1 or TRBD2 (5 bases each). This CDR3 region has 14 residues. The germline CDR1 and CDR2 sequences are SGDLS and YYNGEE. Trimming took off 0 bases at V and 2 bases at J, with 9 bases between the two ends. The CDR3 nucleotides read TGTGCCAGCAGCGTAGACGGGGCCCCCTACGAGCAGTACTTC. This translates into CASSVDGAPYEQYF. Together with reference TRBV9 and TRBJ2-7, the CDR3 gives the full variable domain: DSGVTQTPKHLITATGQRVTLRCSPRSGDLSVYWYQQSLDQGLQFLIQYYNGEERAKGNILERFSAQQFPDLHSELNLSSLELGDSALYFCASSVDGAPYEQYFGPGTRLTVT.

This clonotype was detected only a few times. This sequence joins TRBV20-1 and TRBJ2-7, with TRBD1 matching 7 bases. With V trimmed by 3 bases and J by 5 bases, 10 bases remained unmatched. CDR1 is DFQATT, CDR2 SNEGSKA, per germline (reference sequence). CDR3 length equals 14 residues. The CDR3 coding sequence is TGCAGTGCTAGGGACCGGACAGGTCTGAACGAGCAGTACTTC. Translating gives CSARDRTGLNEQYF.

This clonotype was recorded many times. This chain links TRBV6-2 or TRBV6-3 with TRBJ2-7; TRBD1 matches 10 bases. The CDR3 has 15 residues. Trimming at V came to 0 bases and at J to 3 bases, leaving 2 bases not matched to a gene. CDR1 is MNHEY, CDR2 SVGEGT, per germline. DNA for the CDR3: TGTGCCAGCAGTTACTCGGGGACAGGGGACTACGAGCAGTACTTC. Amino acids: CASSYSGTGDYEQYF.

A word on this clonotype: This may arise from a read error, as a much more abundant clone is one base away. Because the CDR3 is missing its conserved closing phenylalanine or tryptophan, this is likely a read error. The chain is built from TRBV5-8 and TRBJ2-1; a possible D gene is TRBD2 (6 bases). The CDR3 is made up of 12 amino acids. V shed 2 bases and J shed 13 bases, with 13 bases lying between them. Per the germline V gene, CDR1 is SGHTS and CDR2 is YDEGEE. The CDR3 sequence is CASSFGAGKQFS. Here the CDR3 DNA reads TGTGCCAGCAGCTTCGGAGCGGGCAAACAGTTCTCC.

Only a few counts were recorded for this clonotype. The CDR3 sequence is CASSNEETQYF. CDR3 bases: TGTGCCAGCAGTAACGAGGAGACCCAGTACTTC. V gene TRBV6-5 combines with J gene TRBJ2-5, with no clear D. CDR1 MNHEY and CDR2 SVGAGI come from the germline V gene. Between the trimmed V and J ends, which lost 5 bases and 5 bases, there was a span of 6 bases. The CDR3 loop spans 11 amino acids.

The V and J genes are TRBV19 and TRBJ2-5; D tentatively reads TRBD1 or TRBD2 (7 bases each). Trimming removed 6 bases from V and 4 bases from J, with 18 bases in between. The CDR3 extends over 15 amino acids. Per the germline V gene, CDR1 is LNHDA and CDR2 is SQIVND (reference sequence). In DNA form, the CDR3 reads TGTGCCAGTAGCAACCGACAGGGAGGGAGAGAGACCCAGTACTTC. Its translation: CASSNRQGGRETQYF.

This clonotype was counted many times. The chain couples TRBV29-1 to TRBJ2-7; D is undetermined. The V gene's germline CDR1 is SQVTM and CDR2 ANQGSEA. This CDR3 has 12 amino acids. Trimming removed 4 bases from V and 7 bases from J, with 14 bases in between. The CDR3: CSVGEVRLEQYF. In DNA, the CDR3 is TGCAGCGTTGGAGAGGTGAGGTTGGAGCAGTACTTC.

This clonotype was found many times. This chain uses TRBV5-6 with TRBJ2-3, with D hard to call. The germline CDR1 and CDR2 sequences are SGHDT and YYEEEE. Trimming shortened V by 2 bases and J by 6 bases, and 10 bases separated the two germline ends. The CDR3 loop spans 13 amino acids. The CDR3 region has the DNA TGTGCCAGCAGCTTCTTATTCGGGGATACGCAGTATTTT. Residues: CASSFLFGDTQYF.

This clonotype was found a few times. The rearrangement links TRBV4-3 to TRBJ2-2; unclear D gene. CDR1 LGHNA and CDR2 YSLEER come from the germline V gene. The CDR3 is made up of 15 amino acids. The V end was cut by 4 bases, the J end by 1 base, with 10 bases between. The CDR3 sequence: CASSLAVQNTGELFF. CDR3 nucleotide sequence: TGCGCCAGCAGCCTTGCGGTCCAGAACACCGGGGAGCTGTTTTTT.

This clonotype has a count of ten or more. The V gene is TRBV4-3, the J gene TRBJ2-7, with D possibly matching TRBD1 (5 bases). V shed 4 bases and J shed 5 bases, with 15 bases lying between them. The CDR3 totals 14 residues. Germline loops: CDR1 LGHNA, CDR2 YSLEER. The CDR3 sequence: CASSPMTVGDEQYF. CDR3 coding DNA: TGCGCCAGCAGCCCAATGACAGTCGGAGACGAGCAGTACTTC.

On this clonotype itself: At one end, the junction sequence differs from germline, possibly due to a read error. V gene TRBV6-1 combines with J gene TRBJ1-1; D not resolved. Looked up from germline, CDR1 is MNHNS and CDR2 is SASEGT. CDR3 length: 12 amino acids. The CDR3 protein is CASSAQETAAFF. The DNA for the CDR3 is TGTGCCAGCAGTGCCCAGGAGACTGCAGCTTTCTTT.

V is TRBV20-1 and J is TRBJ1-2; D unclear. The CDR3 has 14 residues. V was trimmed by 0 bases and J by 3 bases, leaving 11 bases between them. CDR1 and CDR2 from the germline V gene are DFQATT and SNEGSKA (reference sequence). The CDR3 loop is CSARDTPQDYGYTF. CDR3 in DNA: TGCAGTGCTAGAGATACGCCGCAGGACTATGGCTACACCTTC.

The chain links TRBV7-9 to TRBJ1-3; D call uncertain. V was pared by 0 bases and J by 0 bases, with 6 bases between. There are 15 residues in the CDR3. Germline V gene data show CDR1 as SEHNR and CDR2 as FQNEAQ (reference sequence). The CDR3 here is CASSLAGFSGNTIYF. The CDR3 bases are TGTGCCAGCAGCTTAGCCGGGTTCTCTGGAAACACCATATATTTT.

This clonotype was detected many times. The chain links TRBV18 to TRBJ1-1; TRBD1 is a possible D gene (6 bases). The germline V and J ends were trimmed by 3 bases and 1 base, with 12 bases remaining between them. The CDR3 totals 15 residues. Per germline, CDR1 KGHSH and CDR2 LQKENI. CDR3 coding DNA: TGTGCCAGCTCACCCCCTGAGGGGGGGAACACTGAAGCTTTCTTT. Its protein is CASSPPEGGNTEAFF. Filled out from reference TRBV18 and TRBJ1-1, the complete variable domain reads NAGVMQNPRHLVRRRGQEARLRCSPMKGHSHVYWYRQLPEEGLKFMVYLQKENIIDESGMPKERFSAEFPKEGPSILRIQQVVRGDSAAYFCASSPPEGGNTEAFFGQGTRLTVV.

This clonotype has at least ten counts. The CDR3 region is CASSQEGLEADTQYF. CDR3 nucleotides: TGTGCCAGCAGCCAAGAGGGACTAGAAGCAGATACGCAGTATTTT. The rearrangement uses TRBV3-1 and TRBJ2-3, with 8 positions matching TRBD2. The CDR3 contains 15 residues. The J segment lost 4 bases and the V segment lost 0 bases, leaving 3 bases of the junction unmatched. CDR1 is LGHDT and CDR2 is YNNKEL in the germline V gene (reference sequence).